Many counts were recorded for the clone carrying this T cell receptor beta chain. The antigen remains undetermined. The source of the sample is a study of regulatory T cells in long-lasting Graves disease. Study in general: Duration of antithyroid drug therapy among newly diagnosed Graves' patients was under 3 months. Broader study findings: More public clonotypes were shared by persistent patients (approximately 3,000) than by new patients (approximately 1,000). Rather than thyroid tissue, only peripheral blood underwent study.

Time point meaning: newly diagnosed GD, antithyroid drugs for less than 3 months. Following extraction of RNA from PBMCs, that RNA was used to make the TCR library. Building of the TCR beta libraries involved iRepertoire HTBI primers and Arm-PCR of CDR3 regions. TCRdb passed the multiplex PCR reads through MiXCR, listing each CDR3 protein once. The table lists approximately 490,000 distinct CDR3 sequences, under 20% of them singletons. A further study also used this sample, focusing on T cells in Graves' hyperthyroidism and ophthalmopathy.

The TCR was taken from a man in his forties or fifties with Graves disease. Source: peripheral blood mononuclear cells (PBMCs), taken at new diagnosis, from a patient treated with antithyroid drugs.

CDR3 bases: TGTGCCAGCAGCCCTCGAGGAGAGACCCAGTACTTC. It is translated as CASSPRGETQYF. The chain combines TRBV7-9 with TRBJ2-5; D remains unclear. Trimming stripped 5 bases from V and 4 bases from J, with 8 bases between. The germline V gene encodes CDR1 SEHNR and CDR2 FQNEAQ (reference sequence). CDR3 length: 12 residues.